The 18 T cell receptor beta chains in this list originate from one sample, sequenced in a study of CD8 T cells in Susac syndrome. It was with random hexamers that 0.5 to 1 ug RNA was reverse transcribed. TCRdb reprocessed the immunoSEQ multiplex PCR reads with MiXCR, giving one entry per CDR3 protein. The data contain about 210,000 distinct CDR3 sequences, approximately 94% of them seen just once; the ten biggest clones take up around 0.15%. The sequenced material came from CD4+ T cells from PBMCs. Receptor source: a human donor with Susac syndrome.

The rearrangement links TRBV7-8 to TRBJ1-1, with D unclear. The CDR3 runs to 14 residues. From germline, CDR1 is SGHVS and CDR2 FQNEAQ. With 5 bases removed from V and 1 base from J, the gap between germline ends came to 11 bases. CDR3 sequence: CASSLRTGNTEAFF. CDR3 bases: TGTGCCAGCAGCCTCCGAACGGGGAACACTGAAGCTTTCTTT.

V usage is TRBV10-1 and J usage is TRBJ2-7; D is unclear. The V end was cut by 2 bases, the J end by 5 bases, with 10 bases between. This CDR3 has 13 residues. Germline V gene sequence: CDR1 WNHNN, CDR2 SYGVQD (reference sequence). The CDR3 reads CASSEGRVDEQYF. In DNA form, the CDR3 reads TGCGCCAGCAGTGAGGGTAGGGTCGACGAGCAGTACTTC.

The rearrangement joins TRBV4-2 to TRBJ1-3, with D unclear. This CDR3 has 16 residues. Germline V gene data show CDR1 as LGHNA and CDR2 as YNFKEQ. Trimming shortened V by 0 bases and J by 2 bases, and 11 bases separated the two germline ends. CDR3 nucleotides: TGTGCCAGCAGCCAAGATGATAGTACAGCTGGAAACACCATATATTTT. Translation: CASSQDDSTAGNTIYF.

The chain combines TRBV3-1 with TRBJ2-7; D is possibly TRBD1 or TRBD2 (5 bases each). The V gene's germline CDR1 is LGHDT and CDR2 YNNKEL (reference sequence). Between the trimmed V and J ends, which lost 4 bases and 6 bases, there was a span of 10 bases. The CDR3 contains 12 residues. CDR3 sequence reads: CASSPGTLEQYF. The CDR3 DNA is TGTGCCAGCAGCCCCGGGACCCTCGAGCAGTACTTC.

J is TRBJ2-1 and V is TRBV20-1; D unclear. Germline assignment: CDR1 DFQATT and CDR2 SNEGSKA (reference sequence). V gave up 1 base and J gave up 5 bases, with 12 bases separating them. The CDR3 extends over 14 amino acids. CDR3 residues: CSARANPVDNEQFF. The DNA of the CDR3 is TGCAGTGCTAGAGCTAACCCCGTAGACAATGAGCAGTTCTTC.

This clonotype was counted a single time. This rearrangement joins TRBV30 to TRBJ1-2, with a possible D match to TRBD1 (6 bases). The CDR3 is 14 amino acids. V shed 0 bases and J shed 6 bases, with 14 bases lying between them. CDR1 GTSNPN and CDR2 SVGIG come from the germline V gene (reference sequence). As DNA, the CDR3 is TGTGCCTGGAGTGTCGACAGGCTCGGTGATGGCTACACCTTC. Encoded protein: CAWSVDRLGDGYTF.

The chain carries TRBV18 and TRBJ2-7; no reliable D call. The V gene's germline CDR1 is KGHSH and CDR2 LQKENI. V was pared by 3 bases and J by 4 bases, with 13 bases between. The CDR3 covers 14 residues. The CDR3 sequence is CASSPATHSYEQYF. The CDR3 DNA is TGTGCCAGCTCACCGGCCACCCACTCGTACGAGCAGTACTTC.

V is TRBV9 and J is TRBJ2-3; the match to TRBD2 covers 12 bases. J lost 5 bases, V lost 0 bases, and 7 bases had no gene match. The germline CDR1 and CDR2 sequences are SGDLS and YYNGEE. The CDR3 has 17 residues. The CDR3 nucleotides read TGTGCCAGCAGCGTAGATCCTAGCGGGGGGGCCGGAGATACGCAGTATTTT. Translation: CASSVDPSGGAGDTQYF. The full variable domain, with the rest looked up from reference TRBV9 and TRBJ2-3, is DSGVTQTPKHLITATGQRVTLRCSPRSGDLSVYWYQQSLDQGLQFLIQYYNGEERAKGNILERFSAQQFPDLHSELNLSSLELGDSALYFCASSVDPSGGAGDTQYFGPGTRLTVL.

The V call is TRBV7-2, the J call TRBJ1-1; TRBD1 matches 10 bases. The CDR3 is made up of 13 amino acids. Trimming removed 4 bases from V and 7 bases from J; junction bases left unmatched: 3. Germline-derived CDR1 and CDR2 are SGHTA and FQGNSA. Here the CDR3 reads CASSSTGGFEAFF. The DNA of the CDR3 is TGTGCCAGCAGCTCGACAGGGGGCTTTGAAGCTTTCTTT.

A word on this clonotype: Relative to the germline gene, one junction end is altered; a read error may explain this. The DNA of the CDR3 is TGTGCTAGCAGCCCCGGCCAGGGATACAATGAGCAGTTCTTC. This gives the protein CASSPGQGYNEQFF. This chain joins TRBV7-7 and TRBJ2-1; tentatively, D is TRBD1 (5 bases). The CDR3 contains 14 residues. The germline CDR1 and CDR2 sequences are SSHAT and FNYEAQ (reference sequence).

This chain joins TRBV7-9 and TRBJ1-4, with 7 bases fitting TRBD1. This CDR3 has 16 amino acids. Germline V gene lookup returns CDR1 SEHNR and CDR2 FQNEAQ (reference sequence). V was pared by 0 bases and J by 8 bases, with 9 bases of the junction left unmatched. CDR3 sequence: CASSLAADRVGEKLFF. The CDR3 DNA reads as TGTGCCAGCAGCTTAGCCGCCGACAGGGTTGGGGAAAAACTGTTTTTT.

V usage is TRBV2 and J usage is TRBJ1-4; D remains ambiguous. CDR3 length: 14 residues. V lost 4 bases to trimming and J lost 4 bases, with 10 bases between them. CDR1 and CDR2 from the germline V gene are SNHLY and FYNNEI. Here the CDR3 DNA reads TGTGCCAGCAGTGGTACGGCGGGTAATGAAAAACTGTTTTTT. Its translation is CASSGTAGNEKLFF.

This rearrangement joins TRBV20-1 to TRBJ1-5; D remains unclear. Deletions cut 3 bases from V and 1 base from J, with 13 bases between. The CDR3 is 15 residues long. Germline CDR1 and CDR2: DFQATT and SNEGSKA (reference sequence). CDR3 sequence: CSASKQVLSNQPQHF. The CDR3 DNA reads as TGCAGTGCTAGTAAGCAGGTTCTGAGCAATCAGCCCCAGCATTTT.

V usage is TRBV4-2 and J usage is TRBJ1-1, with D perhaps matching TRBD1 (5 bases). Deletions cut 2 bases from V and 0 bases from J, with 19 bases between. This CDR3 has 18 residues. CDR1 is LGHNA, CDR2 YNFKEQ, per germline. As DNA, the CDR3 is TGTGCCAGCAGCCAAAGACCGAGACCGACAGCGATGAACACTGAAGCTTTCTTT. Protein product: CASSQRPRPTAMNTEAFF.

V and J are TRBV27 and TRBJ1-4; possibly TRBD1 for D (6 bases). CDR1 and CDR2 (germline): MNHEY, SMNVEV (reference sequence). The CDR3 runs 16 residues. V was cut by 5 bases and J by 5 bases, with 18 bases left in between. CDR3 sequence: CASSPRTDLLNEKLFF. The CDR3 bases are TGTGCCAGCAGTCCTCGGACAGACCTACTAAATGAAAAACTGTTTTTT.

The rearrangement joins TRBV30 to TRBJ1-2; 9 bases line up with TRBD1. In germline, CDR1 is GTSNPN, CDR2 SVGIG (reference sequence). There are 15 residues in the CDR3. V lost 0 bases, J lost 4 bases, and 6 bases stayed unmatched. This CDR3 is CAWSVSTGGAYGYTF. The DNA of the CDR3 is TGTGCCTGGAGTGTTTCGACAGGGGGTGCCTATGGCTACACCTTC.

The chain carries TRBV6-2 or TRBV6-3 and TRBJ1-4, with D perhaps matching TRBD1 (5 bases). The V gene's germline CDR1 is MNHEY and CDR2 SVGEGT. The CDR3 spans 15 residues. The V gene lost 6 bases and the J gene lost 5 bases, with 16 bases spanning the gap. Here the CDR3 reads CASSRYRSSNEKLFF. CDR3 bases: TGTGCCAGCAGCCGCTACAGGAGCAGCAATGAAAAACTGTTTTTT.

V gene TRBV28 combines with J gene TRBJ1-5; D unresolved. Trimming shortened V by 2 bases and J by 4 bases, and 15 bases separated the two germline ends. Germline V gene sequence: CDR1 MDHEN, CDR2 SYDVKM. This CDR3 is built from 16 residues. CDR3 region: CASSLLDPGGNQPQHF. Written as DNA, the CDR3 is TGTGCCAGCAGTTTACTTGACCCCGGAGGTAATCAGCCCCAGCATTTT.